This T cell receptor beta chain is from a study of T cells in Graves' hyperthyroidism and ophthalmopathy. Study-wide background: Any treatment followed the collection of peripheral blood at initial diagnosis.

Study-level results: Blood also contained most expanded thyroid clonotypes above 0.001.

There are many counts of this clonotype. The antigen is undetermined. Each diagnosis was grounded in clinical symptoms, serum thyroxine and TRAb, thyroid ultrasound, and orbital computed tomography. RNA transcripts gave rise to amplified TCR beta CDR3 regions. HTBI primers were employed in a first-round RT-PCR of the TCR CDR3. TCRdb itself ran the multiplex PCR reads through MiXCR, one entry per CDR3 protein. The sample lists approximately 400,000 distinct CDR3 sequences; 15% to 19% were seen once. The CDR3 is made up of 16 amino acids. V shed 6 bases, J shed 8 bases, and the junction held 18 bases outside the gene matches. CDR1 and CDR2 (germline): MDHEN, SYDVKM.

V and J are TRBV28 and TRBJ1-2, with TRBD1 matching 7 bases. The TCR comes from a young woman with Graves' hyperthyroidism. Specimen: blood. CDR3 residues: CASSSHAGTDLSGYTF. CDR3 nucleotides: TGTGCCAGCAGCTCTCACGCGGGGACAGACCTCAGCGGCTACACCTTC.